This TCR beta chain was observed in a study of blood T cell repertoires in COVID-19. Across the whole study: The samples span acute and convalescent COVID-19 from the United States, Italy and Spain. From T cells, B-cell-depleted T cells, or PBMCs came the material, which was cDNA or gDNA.

CDR3 length: 15 residues. In germline, CDR1 is SEHNR, CDR2 FQNEAQ (reference sequence). The ends lost 5 bases at V and 7 bases at J; junction bases unmatched: 7. Original handling: Estimated nucleated cell counts came from reference gene primer amplification. Clones were sequenced by immunoSEQ multiplex PCR, and TCRdb holds only the in-frame ones, with some missing. The D gene and trimming were derived from the DNA, and the V and J assignments and clone size from that table. The table lists roughly 110,000 clones, approximately 80% of them singletons, with 13% to 15% in the top ten. The sample taken for sequencing was peripheral blood. The chain uses TRBV7-9 and TRBJ1-6, with 8 bases matching TRBD1. The TCR was taken from a woman aged 60-75 years with acute or convalescent COVID-19. The CDR3 DNA reads as TGTGCCAGCAGCGAAACCACAGGGGGGAATTCACCCCTCCACTTT. Translation: CASSETTGGNSPLHF.